This T cell receptor (beta chain) was documented in a study of glioma-infiltrating T cells. General observations from the study: Tissue-blood divergence was below expectation in non-neoplastic patients, above in gliomas.

Germline values: CDR1 MNHNS, CDR2 SASEGT. Trimming took off 5 bases at V and 7 bases at J, with 14 bases between the two ends. The CDR3 has 13 residues. Comment on this clonotype: Antigen specificity is unknown.

The iRepertoire nested amplicon-rescue multiplex PCR amplified TCR alpha and beta CDR3s from RNA. One-step reverse transcription and amplification started from around 100-400 ng of tissue mRNA or PBMC total RNA. TCRdb called the multiplex PCR reads again in MiXCR, with one record for every CDR3 protein. This sample carries under 150,000 distinct CDR3 sequences, about two fifths of them seen once, and the ten largest clones take around 18%. Sample: glioma tissue, nonneoplastic brain tissue, or PBMCs (not recorded which). The rearrangement uses TRBV6-1 and TRBJ2-5, with D perhaps matching TRBD2 (6 bases). This TCR came from a human donor with low-grade glioma or glioblastoma, undergoing nonglioma brain surgery, or in good health (not recorded which). Here the CDR3 reads CASSTGVHGTQYF. The CDR3 DNA is TGTGCCAGCAGTACGGGGGTACATGGGACCCAGTACTTC.